The present entry profiles one T cell receptor (beta chain) with its context. What this receptor recognizes is not known. Per-base qualities were not stored, and no clone one base away is much larger. The library was prepared using the immunoSEQ multiplex PCR assay. For the multiplex PCR, a mixture combining 60 forward primers for TCR Vbeta segments and 13 reverse primers for TCR Jbeta segments was used. The CDR3 region of rearranged TCR beta genes was amplified from genomic DNA by a multiplex PCR assay. On the Illumina HiSeq System, the amplified TCR beta libraries were sequenced as 87-base-pair reads. In the source study's methods: Across the roughly 670 repertoires, a later analysis counted 75 million to 90 million unique TCR beta chains, about 10 million of which were shared by at least two donors. Raw reads were error-corrected and collapsed into unique sequences with a nearest-neighbor algorithm that merged closely related sequences to remove PCR and sequencing errors. Alignment of CDR3 sequences to IMGT reference sequences was used to assign V, D and J gene segments. Each retained sequence needed at least a six-nucleotide match to both a V gene segment and a J gene segment. A rearrangement counted as productive if the CDR3 had no stop codons and remained in frame with V and J, and every other rearrangement counted as non-productive. CDR3 was defined according to IMGT convention as the region running from the second conserved V-encoded cysteine to the conserved J-encoded phenylalanine. The earlier analysis of some 550 of the donors excluded any sequence lacking an unambiguous match to a single V gene segment. An earlier analysis of 587 of the donors called V segments functional above 56.7% productive rearrangements and segregating when the between-donor standard deviation exceeded 5%. To diagnose cytomegalovirus status from the catalog of TCR beta chain sequences, a statistical classification framework was built. V and J gene assignment, in a later analysis, came from comparing TCR nucleotide sequences with IMGT/GENE-DB human TR gene sequences. A later analysis assigned CDR3 sequences and most-parsimonious VDJ recombination scenarios with the TCRdist pipeline. In a later analysis, every TCR beta chain was defined by the combination of its CDR3 amino acid sequence and its V-gene family, and reads without a unique V-gene family were dropped. In a later analysis, around 650 highly shared, low-generation-probability nucleotide sequences were removed to address suspected cross-contamination and a sequencing artifact. A later analysis calculated a clonal expansion index for each public chain from normalized within-repertoire ranks of inferred template counts. Generation probabilities in a later analysis came from a VDJ recombination model fitted to out-of-frame rearrangements, and those results were checked against IGoR. In a later analysis, hypergeometric tests were used to score TCR-TCR, TCR-HLA and TCR-CMV co-occurrence, with a repertoire-size bias correction applied to TCR pairs. To estimate false discovery rates, a later analysis permuted the HLA or CMV assignments 20 times. In a later analysis, co-occurring TCRs were grouped using DBSCAN, with TCRdist sequence similarity added in when clustering inside HLA-allele-positive subsets. For co-occurrence clustering, repertoires with fewer than 30,000 or more than 120,000 public chains were excluded, along with roughly 5 repertoires with anomalous nucleotide sharing. TCRdb mirrors the immuneACCESS table, restricted to in-frame sequences. Some clones are absent from its copies; in checked studies, under half trace to an unresolved V gene, and the reason for the others is unknown. V and J calls and clone size follow that table, whereas D and trimming were derived from the DNA. The sample contains some 98,000 clones, approximately 82% of them found a single time. The ten largest clones represent more than 3% of the sample.

This sample is part of a study of cytomegalovirus exposure and HLA in healthy donors (dated by TCRdb to about 2017). Background for the entire study: An earlier analysis of several hundred of the donors reported under 300 Gb of sequence data and 117 million unique TCR beta sequences obtained from about 200 million T cells. In an earlier analysis of 500 to 650 of the donors, high-throughput TCR beta sequencing was used to judge whether each TCR beta V gene segment behaved as functional or pseudogenic. Around 320 gigabases of sequencing data and around 87 million unique TCR sequences were included in an early release covering over 600 HLA-typed donors. The study used immunosequencing to profile the T cell repertoires of 666 subjects and linked those repertoires to cytomegalovirus serostatus. A later analysis re-examined previously published TCR beta repertoires from 600 to 700 donors and added high-resolution HLA genotyping to investigate patterns of TCR occurrence. The genetic ancestry cluster associated with self-reported Caucasian donors included 70% to 85% of the 398 genotyped donors. Every discovery cohort repertoire had been produced on one sequencing platform. The number of donors typed differed by locus, with roughly 629-640 for A, B, C, DRB1 and DQB1, more than 500 for DQA1, 600 to 610 for DPA1, and under 490 for DPB1. The study was designed to test whether signatures of past pathogen exposure could be identified by cataloging public T cell receptors. Donor age, sex, ethnicity and CMV serostatus were compiled alongside the repertoire data. In the later analysis, no new phenotypic data were used to find candidate immune exposures; instead, reliance was placed on TCR beta sequences and their occurrence across donors. Several DR-DQ haplotypes were handled as single units for association and clustering because linkage in the cohort was strong. To predict cytomegalovirus infection status, the study combined high-throughput TCR immunosequencing, statistical association of individual TCRs with disease status, and machine learning. Both class I and class II loci were covered by HLA typing, at four-digit resolution. A later genetic analysis took genome-wide SNP genotypes for about three fifths of the 666 donors and used that subset as a discovery cohort. Among about 370 genotyped donors of the cohort, an average of approximately 240,000 unique TCR beta nucleotide sequences was sequenced per donor, of which 15% to 20% were non-productive. In addition to the first cohort of 666 subjects, a separate validation cohort of around 110 different subjects was used.

CDR1 and CDR2, looked up from the germline V gene, are SNHLY and FYNNEI. After removal of 8 bases from V and 4 bases from J, the junction retains 11 bases not matched to a gene. The CDR3 starts with the cysteine, ends with the phenylalanine, and has 16 residues. Only the CDR3 region is kept as DNA, spanning 48 bases read in frame from base 1. What the work shows at the level of the full study, not this receptor alone: Correlated functional status among segregating V segments might reflect linkage disequilibrium, but an unknown experimental factor could not be ruled out. According to a later genetic analysis, donors in an Asian-associated ancestry cluster had fewer N-insertions in productive TCRs than the approximately 650-donor mean. In a later analysis, TCR association rates were found to vary across HLA loci, with the most associated TCRs seen for DRB1 alleles and the fewest for HLA-C alleles. Sequencing depth was assumed to be roughly uniform across donors in the presence/absence analyses, though that assumption may not hold. The earlier analysis of some 540 of the donors excluded seventeen rarely observed V segments, including chromosome 9 orphons, because counts were too low. A further reported finding was that TCR beta sequences accurately predicted the HLA-A and HLA-B alleles for most subjects in the first cohort. According to a later analysis, parvovirus B19, influenza, CMV and Epstein-Barr virus appeared linked to several top co-occurrence clusters. Strong co-occurrence of HLA alleles, especially DR and DQ, made assigning TCR associations to individual alleles difficult. In a later analysis, HLA-associated TCR beta chains showed more clonal expansion and lower generation probabilities than non-associated chains that were equally common. A total of 150 or so TCR beta chains were listed by the study as associated with cytomegalovirus. Broadly in line with IMGT annotations, most TCR beta V segments showed up in productive rearrangements about 87% or about 30% of the time in an earlier analysis of roughly 590 of the donors. While some public TCRs were present in many individuals, most TCR sequences turned up only very rarely across donors. The authors suggested that the approach could potentially be generalized to other disease states and immunological phenotypes. In a later analysis, 16,951 TCR beta sequences were associated with specific HLA alleles at a false discovery rate of 0.05. Because the 87-base-pair reads could not distinguish some IMGT-functional V segments, including TRBV6-2 and TRBV6-3, those segments were excluded. This cohort had only TCR beta chains sequenced, and the lack of alpha or paired-chain data limited which features could be detected. Most CMV-associated TCR beta chains appeared to be HLA-restricted in a later analysis, and the HLA associations seemed to be driven largely by CMV exposure. The sequencing pipeline was judged likely to have produced a cluster of highly shared sequence variants as a technical artifact. In both the original and validation cohorts, the classifier was reported to diagnose cytomegalovirus status with high specificity and sensitivity. Because HLA typing was missing for some donors at each locus, association tests included only the typed subset. The only immune exposure information available for the cohort was CMV serostatus. Three of the identified cytomegalovirus-associated TCR beta chains were confirmed in vitro to be specific for cytomegalovirus antigens. A later genetic analysis associated a missense DCLRE1C variant with V-gene and J-gene trimming of TCR beta chains, and an independent cohort replicated the association.

In total, around 600 healthy bone marrow donors made up the cohort. At the time of sampling, every cohort member was nominally healthy, though immune exposures that went unrecorded were likely present. The donor was CMV seropositive and belonged to the group of some 290 seropositive cohort members. Each donor provided a peripheral blood sample, and peripheral blood mononuclear cells were used for TCR beta sequencing. The Qiagen DNeasy Blood Extraction Kit was used to extract genomic DNA from the blood cell samples. The rearrangement combines TRBV2 with TRBJ1-2, and 12 junction bases match TRBD1. The clonotype was recovered from a female donor in good health and CMV-seropositive. Sequenced material: PBMCs. CDR3 loop: CASGNTGQGAGYGYTF. The sequence in DNA is TGTGCCAGCGGTAACACGGGACAGGGGGCAGGCTATGGCTACACCTTC.